The entry below gives a single TCR beta chain sequence along with its context. The entry originates in a study of blood T cell repertoires in COVID-19. As for the study in general: Sites across the United States, Italy and Spain contributed samples from acute and convalescent COVID-19.

Libraries were prepared by immunoSEQ multiplex PCR; TCRdb keeps only in-frame clonotypes and omits some of them. The sample shows 72,000 or so clones, roughly 80% of them seen only once. Germline-derived CDR1 and CDR2 are SGHNT and YENEEA. The CDR3 totals 19 residues. J was trimmed by 0 bases and V by 5 bases; bases with no gene match: 11. The TCR originated in a man between 65 and 80 years old who had recovered from COVID-19. The material sequenced was peripheral blood. J is TRBJ2-2 and V is TRBV11-3; TRBD1 matches 11 bases. CDR3 in DNA: TGTGCCAGCAGCCACGGGACAGGGGGATCAACCGCGAACACCGGGGAGCTGTTTTTT. Translation gives CASSHGTGGSTANTGELFF.